This entry lists 27 T cell receptor beta chains sequenced from one sample in a study of T-cell reconstitution after alpha-beta-depleted transplantation in children. For TCRbeta, the library was prepared with unique molecular identifiers. TCRdb ran MiXCR on the PCR reads and lists one entry per CDR3 protein. The data show hundreds of thousands of distinct CDR3 sequences, about 11% seen once. The sample was PBMCs from the stem cell graft donor, taken from the stem cell graft. The source of these receptors is a human donor who donated a stem cell graft to a child with acute lymphoblastic leukemia.

This clonotype was counted at least ten times. The J gene is TRBJ1-2, the V gene TRBV20-1; 7 bases agree with TRBD1. CDR3 length: 14 amino acids. Germline assignment: CDR1 DFQATT and CDR2 SNEGSKA (reference sequence). J gave up 3 bases and V 2 bases, and 6 bases lay outside the gene matches. The CDR3 nucleotides are TGCAGTGCTAGAACCACGGGACAGCACTATGGCTACACCTTC. Its protein is CSARTTGQHYGYTF.

This clonotype was picked up many times. The chain combines TRBV21-1 with TRBJ1-2; the DNA was not used to check the table's D call, TRBD1. TRBV21-1 is annotated as a pseudogene. The CDR3 has 14 amino acids. The CDR3 DNA reads as TGTGCCAGCAGCAATCGGACAGGGCATCAGGGCTACACCTTC. Translation: CASSNRTGHQGYTF.

This clonotype was seen many times. The V and J genes are TRBV18 and TRBJ2-4; D uncertain. Germline V gene sequence: CDR1 KGHSH, CDR2 LQKENI. Trimming cost V 3 bases and J 7 bases, with 10 bases left between them. The CDR3 runs 13 residues. The CDR3 DNA follows: TGTGCCAGCTCACCCGGTAGATATAACATTCAGTACTTC. Amino acids: CASSPGRYNIQYF.

At least ten counts were recorded for this clonotype. The chain carries TRBV6-6 and TRBJ2-3, with no clear D. The CDR3 consists of 15 residues. Between the trimmed V and J ends, which lost 5 bases and 0 bases, there was a span of 12 bases. Germline V gives CDR1 MNHNY, CDR2 SVGAGI (reference sequence). CDR3 residues: CASSPWRPSTDTQYF. CDR3 nucleotide sequence: TGTGCCAGCAGTCCTTGGCGGCCTAGCACAGATACGCAGTATTTT.

This clonotype appeared many times. The rearrangement uses TRBV9 and TRBJ2-1, with unresolved D. The CDR3 is 13 amino acids. Germline lookup yields CDR1 SGDLS and CDR2 YYNGEE. Trimming stripped 1 base from V and 5 bases from J, with 7 bases between. The CDR3 region has the DNA TGTGCCAGCAGCGTACTAAGAGACAATGAGCAGTTCTTC. Protein product: CASSVLRDNEQFF.

This clonotype came up many times. The chain uses TRBV6-5 and TRBJ1-1; 8 positions match TRBD1. Germline CDR1 MNHEY, CDR2 SVGAGI. The CDR3 consists of 14 residues. V was clipped by 4 bases and J by 10 bases; unmatched bases: 11. The CDR3 DNA reads TGTGCCAGCAGTTCTGACAGGGGCCTGGTCGGAGCTTTCTTT. Amino acids: CASSSDRGLVGAFF.

The sample holds many counts of this clonotype. The chain uses TRBV9 and TRBJ2-7; tentative D call: TRBD1 (5 bases). V lost 0 bases to trimming and J lost 4 bases, with 11 bases between them. CDR3 length: 14 residues. Germline V gene data show CDR1 as SGDLS and CDR2 as YYNGEE. CDR3 sequence reads: CASSVDAGKYEQYF. The CDR3 DNA reads TGTGCCAGCAGCGTAGATGCAGGGAAGTACGAGCAGTACTTC.

This chain's CDR3 is CASSYSRGTYGYTF. CDR3 nucleotides: TGTGCCAGCAGTTACTCACGAGGGACCTATGGCTACACCTTC. V usage is TRBV6-5 and J usage is TRBJ1-2; D is perhaps TRBD1 (5 bases). Germline V CDR1 and CDR2: MNHEY, SVGAGI. V was pared by 0 bases and J by 4 bases, with 9 bases between. The CDR3 consists of 14 residues.

This clonotype was recorded at least ten times. The CDR3 coding sequence is TGTGCCAGCAGCGCTTCTAGGGAATATAGCAATCAGCCCCAGCATTTT. As protein: CASSASREYSNQPQHF. The rearrangement joins TRBV5-5 to TRBJ1-5; the D is unclear. The ends were cut back, 4 bases at V and 0 bases at J, with 14 bases in the middle. The CDR3 sequence is 16 residues long. Germline V gene lookup returns CDR1 SGHKS and CDR2 YYEKEE (reference sequence).

Notes on this clonotype: A much larger clonotype is one base distant, so this may be a read error. The CDR3 protein is CSARKAEQFF. CDR3 DNA sequence: TGCAGTGCTAGAAAGGCTGAGCAGTTCTTC. The J gene is TRBJ2-1, the V gene TRBV20-1; D uncertain. V was cut by 2 bases and J by 9 bases, with 5 bases left in between. This CDR3 spans 10 amino acids. CDR1 is DFQATT and CDR2 is SNEGSKA in the germline V gene (reference sequence).

This clonotype was recorded many times. V gene TRBV5-1 combines with J gene TRBJ2-3; TRBD2 might be the D (5 bases). Between the trimmed V and J ends, which lost 0 bases and 5 bases, there was a span of 16 bases. Looked up from germline, CDR1 is SGHRS and CDR2 is YFSETQ. This CDR3 comprises 16 residues. CDR3 sequence (DNA): TGCGCCAGCAGCTTGGCCTTGGGCGGGTTCGAAGATACGCAGTATTTT. Protein product: CASSLALGGFEDTQYF.

This clonotype has at least ten counts. J is TRBJ2-3 and V is TRBV20-1; D is unresolved. Per the germline V gene, CDR1 is DFQATT and CDR2 is SNEGSKA (reference sequence). V lost 3 bases and J lost 5, with 15 bases in between. CDR3 length: 14 residues. CDR3 sequence reads: CSASSLVPIDTQYF. The CDR3 DNA follows: TGCAGTGCTAGTTCCCTAGTCCCTATAGATACGCAGTATTTT.

This clonotype came up many times. The rearrangement links TRBV7-2 to TRBJ2-2, with D perhaps being TRBD1 or TRBD2 (5 bases each). The germline V and J ends were trimmed by 7 bases and 8 bases, with 20 bases remaining between them. The germline gives CDR1 SGHTA, CDR2 FQGNSA. This CDR3 comprises 15 residues. This chain's CDR3 is CASNPKGWGKGELFF. The DNA of the CDR3 is TGTGCCAGCAACCCTAAGGGGTGGGGGAAAGGGGAGCTGTTTTTT.

This clonotype was detected ten times or more. V gene TRBV5-1 combines with J gene TRBJ2-1, with D perhaps matching TRBD2 (6 bases). Deletions cut 7 bases from V and 10 bases from J, with 15 bases between. The length of the CDR3 is 12 residues. The germline gives CDR1 SGHRS, CDR2 YFSETQ. Written as DNA, the CDR3 is TGCGCCAGCGGAAAAACACGGGGGGAGCAGTTCTTC. Protein product: CASGKTRGEQFF.

This clonotype was observed a few times. The J gene is TRBJ2-6, the V gene TRBV7-9, with D possibly being TRBD1 (6 bases). Germline values: CDR1 SEHNR, CDR2 FQNEAQ (reference sequence). This CDR3 comprises 17 residues. V gave up 7 bases and J gave up 0 bases, with 16 bases separating them. CDR3 sequence reads: CASTQQGFPSGANVLTF. In DNA form, the CDR3 reads TGTGCCAGCACTCAACAGGGATTCCCCTCTGGGGCCAACGTCCTGACTTTC.

This clonotype was observed many times. This rearrangement joins TRBV5-6 to TRBJ2-1, with no clear D. CDR1 SGHDT and CDR2 YYEEEE come from the germline V gene. Between the trimmed V and J ends, which lost 3 bases and 4 bases, there was a span of 11 bases. The CDR3 consists of 14 residues. This CDR3 reads CASSWGSLYNEQFF. The CDR3 nucleotides read TGTGCCAGCAGCTGGGGATCTCTATACAATGAGCAGTTCTTC.

This clonotype was detected many times. The V and J genes are TRBV9 and TRBJ2-2; D is possibly TRBD2 (6 bases). CDR1 and CDR2 (germline): SGDLS, YYNGEE. This CDR3 contains 15 residues. V was pared by 3 bases and J by 7 bases, with 16 bases between. In DNA, the CDR3 is TGTGCCAGCAGCGCCGGAGGGGTACACGACGGGGAGCTGTTTTTT. It yields the protein CASSAGGVHDGELFF.

This sequence joins TRBV6-2 or TRBV6-3 and TRBJ2-1; TRBD2 aligns across 11 bases. This CDR3 has 14 amino acids. V lost 3 bases, J lost 6 bases, and 1 base stayed unmatched. Germline lookup yields CDR1 MNHEY and CDR2 SVGEGT. The CDR3 nucleotides read TGTGCCAGCAGTTATGGGACTAGCGGCAATGAGCAGTTCTTC. As protein: CASSYGTSGNEQFF.

This clonotype was picked up many times. The chain is built from TRBV20-1 and TRBJ2-2; tentative D call: TRBD2 (6 bases). The V end was cut by 0 bases, the J end by 5 bases, with 13 bases between. CDR1 is DFQATT, CDR2 SNEGSKA, per germline (reference sequence). CDR3 size: 15 residues. CDR3 amino acids: CSARDPAAGTGELFF. The CDR3 region has the DNA TGCAGTGCTAGAGACCCGGCGGCGGGAACCGGGGAGCTGTTTTTT.

The rearrangement uses TRBV5-1 and TRBJ2-2, with TRBD1 matching over 9 bases. V was pared by 0 bases and J by 4 bases, with 7 bases of the junction left unmatched. The CDR3 contains 17 residues. Germline CDR1 reads SGHRS; CDR2 reads YFSETQ. The DNA for the CDR3 is TGCGCCAGCAGCTTGGAGCCCCGGGACAGGGTCACCGGGGAGCTGTTTTTT. This gives the protein CASSLEPRDRVTGELFF.

This clonotype was detected many times. The chain uses TRBV6-5 and TRBJ2-7; possibly TRBD2 for D (5 bases). V lost 0 bases to trimming and J lost 2 bases, with 11 bases between them. The germline gives CDR1 MNHEY, CDR2 SVGAGI. The CDR3 contains 15 residues. As DNA, the CDR3 is TGTGCCAGCAGTTACTCAGAGAGGGAGACCTACGAGCAGTACTTC. Its translation: CASSYSERETYEQYF.

This clonotype was seen more than once but under ten times. The chain combines TRBV24-1 with TRBJ2-7, with a tentative D call TRBD1 (5 bases). Germline V CDR1 and CDR2: KGHDR, SFDVKD. The CDR3 loop spans 14 amino acids. The V gene lost 5 bases and the J gene lost 1 base, with 11 bases spanning the gap. The CDR3 DNA follows: TGTGCCACCAGTGGCAGGGAAAAATCCTACGAGCAGTACTTC. Translated, it gives CATSGREKSYEQYF.

This clonotype was seen ten or more times. The V gene is TRBV24-1, the J gene TRBJ2-3, with D unclear. V was cut by 3 bases and J by 6 bases, with 12 bases left in between. Germline loops: CDR1 KGHDR, CDR2 SFDVKD. The CDR3 is made up of 14 amino acids. The CDR3 here is CATSDTLLRDTQYF. The DNA of the CDR3 is TGTGCCACCAGTGATACCTTGCTCCGGGATACGCAGTATTTT.

The gene calls are TRBV6-2 or TRBV6-3 and TRBJ2-7, with D maybe TRBD2 (6 bases). V lost 10 bases, J lost 3 bases, and 13 bases lay in between. Germline V gene lookup returns CDR1 MNHEY and CDR2 SVGEGT. CDR3 length: 12 residues. The DNA of the CDR3 is TGTGCCACCGCCGGGAGTCTCTACGAGCAGTACTTC. The encoded protein is CATAGSLYEQYF.

This clonotype occurred many times. The rearrangement links TRBV11-1 to TRBJ2-1, with a possible D match to TRBD2 (6 bases). Germline values: CDR1 SGHAT, CDR2 FQDESV (reference sequence). The germline V and J ends were trimmed by 0 bases and 2 bases, with 20 bases remaining between them. The CDR3 is made up of 19 amino acids. The CDR3 bases are TGTGCCAGCAGCTTAGCGCGTCTTACCGGGACTCTGACCTACAATGAGCAGTTCTTC. Its protein product is CASSLARLTGTLTYNEQFF. The variable domain in full, with the rest retrieved from reference TRBV11-1 and TRBJ2-1, is EAEVAQSPRYKITEKSQAVAFWCDPISGHATLYWYRQILGQGPELLVQFQDESVVDDSQLPKDRFSAERLKGVDSTLKIQPAELGDSAMYLCASSLARLTGTLTYNEQFFGPGTRLTVL.

This clonotype has at least ten counts. This chain uses TRBV7-2 with TRBJ2-3; D is undetermined. The V end was cut by 5 bases, the J end by 4 bases, with 10 bases between. CDR3 length equals 13 residues. Per the germline V gene, CDR1 is SGHTA and CDR2 is FQGNSA. The CDR3 protein is CASSLSPSDTQYF. As DNA, the CDR3 is TGTGCCAGCAGCCTCTCTCCCTCAGATACGCAGTATTTT. Full variable domain (rest looked up from reference TRBV7-2 and TRBJ2-3): GAGVSQSPSNKVTEKGKDVELRCDPISGHTALYWYRQSLGQGLEFLIYFQGNSAPDKSGLPSDRFSAERTGGSVSTLTIQRTQQEDSAVYLCASSLSPSDTQYFGPGTRLTVL.

This clonotype was seen many times. The chain combines TRBV20-1 with TRBJ2-1; weak D call: TRBD1 (5 bases). The CDR3 runs 13 residues. CDR1 is DFQATT, CDR2 SNEGSKA, per germline (reference sequence). Trimming removed 8 bases from V and 1 base from J, with 12 bases in between. CDR3: CSPRKGSYNEQFF. CDR3 bases: TGCAGTCCCAGAAAGGGGTCCTACAATGAGCAGTTCTTC.